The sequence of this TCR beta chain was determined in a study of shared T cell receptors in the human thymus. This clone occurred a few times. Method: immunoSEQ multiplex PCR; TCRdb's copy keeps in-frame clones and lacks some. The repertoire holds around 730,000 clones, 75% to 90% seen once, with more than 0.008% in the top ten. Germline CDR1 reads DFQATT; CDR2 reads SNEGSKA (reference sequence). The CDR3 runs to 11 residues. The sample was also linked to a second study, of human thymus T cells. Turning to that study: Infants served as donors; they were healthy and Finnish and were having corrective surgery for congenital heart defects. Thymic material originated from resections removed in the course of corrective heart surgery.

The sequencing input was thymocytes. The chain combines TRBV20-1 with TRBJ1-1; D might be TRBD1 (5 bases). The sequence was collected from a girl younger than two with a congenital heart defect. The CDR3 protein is CKTALNTEAFF. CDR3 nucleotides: TGCAAGACAGCTTTGAACACTGAAGCTTTCTTT.